This T cell receptor (beta chain) was sequenced during a study of radiation and T cells in renal cell carcinoma. The time point here: baseline pretreatment blood. Specified treatment: 15 Gy SBRT to primary tumor, nephrectomy 4 weeks later. J was trimmed by 4 bases and V by 7 bases; bases with no gene match: 12. The CDR3 contains 15 residues. Looked up from germline, CDR1 is LNHDA and CDR2 is SQIVND (reference sequence). Notes on the study in general: Without pretreatment biopsies, baseline tumor clonotype presence was undetermined. Top tumor clonotypes rose in blood 2 weeks post-radiation, then contracted.

Remarks on this clone: What it binds is not known.

Clones were sequenced by immunoSEQ multiplex PCR, and TCRdb holds only the in-frame ones, with some missing. This repertoire shows some 100,000 clones, under 90% found once; its top ten account for 6% to 7%. This chain uses TRBV19 with TRBJ1-2; 7 nucleotides align to TRBD1. The origin of this receptor is a man aged 55 to 69 with renal cell carcinoma. The sample consisted of blood, taken from a patient whose treatment included radiotherapy and nephrectomy. The CDR3 reads CASTVSHRGGYGYTF. For the CDR3, the DNA is TGTGCCAGTACGGTCTCTCACAGGGGAGGCTATGGCTACACCTTC.